The 21 T cell receptor beta chains given below trace back to one sample, sequenced in a study of cytomegalovirus exposure and HLA in healthy donors. PCR involved 60 Vbeta and 13 Jbeta primers. Sequenced by immunoSEQ multiplex PCR; TCRdb stores in-frame clones only, minus some. The sample lists approximately 150,000 clones, 72% occurring once. Sequencing input: PBMCs. The receptor source for this set is a human donor in good health.

This sequence joins TRBV19 and TRBJ2-7; maybe TRBD1 (6 bases). Trimming took 8 bases from V and 2 from J, leaving 16 bases between them. Germline V gene sequence: CDR1 LNHDA, CDR2 SQIVND (reference sequence). The CDR3 loop spans 14 amino acids. This CDR3 reads CASGHRTAPYEQYF. CDR3 DNA: TGTGCCAGTGGACACCGGACAGCCCCCTACGAGCAGTACTTC.

This clone was counted once. The chain combines TRBV5-1 with TRBJ2-7; 7 positions match TRBD2. Losses at the gene ends were 4 bases for V and 6 bases for J; bases not matched to a gene: 16. The CDR3 consists of 16 residues. Germline assignment: CDR1 SGHRS and CDR2 YFSETQ. CDR3 bases: TGCGCCAGCAGCCAAGCGGGGACCTCCACACCTGGCGAGCAGTACTTC. It translates to CASSQAGTSTPGEQYF.

The chain carries TRBV7-2 and TRBJ2-3; D is undetermined. Germline assignment: CDR1 SGHTA and CDR2 FQGNSA. The CDR3 is made up of 14 amino acids. With 5 bases removed from V and 4 bases from J, the gap between germline ends came to 13 bases. Here the CDR3 reads CASSLILGPDTQYF. The CDR3 region has the DNA TGTGCCAGCAGCCTTATATTGGGCCCAGATACGCAGTATTTT.

The rearrangement uses TRBV30 and TRBJ1-1; D unresolved. Germline V gene sequence: CDR1 GTSNPN, CDR2 SVGIG (reference sequence). Trimming shortened V by 0 bases and J by 1 base, and 12 bases separated the two germline ends. The CDR3 covers 15 residues. CDR3: CAWSVWQASNTEAFF. CDR3 sequence (DNA): TGTGCCTGGAGTGTATGGCAGGCATCGAACACTGAAGCTTTCTTT.

The V call is TRBV30, the J call TRBJ1-1; D unresolved. The CDR3 is 12 amino acids. The V gene lost 2 bases and the J gene lost 1 base, with 5 bases spanning the gap. Germline-derived CDR1 and CDR2 are GTSNPN and SVGIG (reference sequence). The CDR3 nucleotides are TGTGCCTGGAGTCCCCAGAACACTGAAGCTTTCTTT. As protein: CAWSPQNTEAFF.

This clone was detected only a few times. DNA of the CDR3: TGCGCCAGCAGCCAAGTCAGGGGGCTAAGCTCCTACGAGCAGTACTTC. It translates to CASSQVRGLSSYEQYF. V and J are TRBV4-3 and TRBJ2-7; TRBD1 aligns across 8 bases. The junction had 5 bases not matched to a gene; V was cut back by 1 base and J by 0 bases. Germline V gene data show CDR1 as LGHNA and CDR2 as YSLEER. The CDR3 contains 16 residues.

A few counts support this clone. V usage is TRBV6-5 and J usage is TRBJ1-5, with D possibly matching TRBD1 (5 bases). CDR1 and CDR2 (germline): MNHEY, SVGAGI. V lost 2 bases, J lost 7 bases, and 9 bases lay in between. This CDR3 contains 13 residues. CDR3 residues: CASSYGQGQPQHF. The CDR3 DNA sequence: TGTGCCAGCAGTTACGGCCAGGGACAGCCCCAGCATTTT.

This clone occurred a few times. The chain has TRBV7-2 and TRBJ1-1, with 7 positions matching TRBD1. Germline lookup yields CDR1 SGHTA and CDR2 FQGNSA. The J segment lost 1 base and the V segment lost 5 bases, leaving 16 bases of the junction unmatched. The CDR3 has 18 amino acids. The CDR3 DNA sequence: TGTGCCAGCAGCCGACCTATCCCGACCGGGACAGCGAACACTGAAGCTTTCTTT. Protein product: CASSRPIPTGTANTEAFF.

This clone appeared a few times. V is TRBV6-1 and J is TRBJ2-7; 7 bases align to TRBD2. The V gene's germline CDR1 is MNHNS and CDR2 SASEGT. The CDR3 is 16 residues long. Trimming took 2 bases from V and 3 from J; bases not matched to a gene: 10. CDR3 DNA sequence: TGTGCCAGCAGTGAACTCCAGGGAGGGCCTGGCTACGAGCAGTACTTC. Its translation: CASSELQGGPGYEQYF.

For this clone: Other DNA sequences in the sample encode the same CDR3. The rearrangement uses TRBV4-1 and TRBJ2-7; possibly TRBD1 for D (6 bases). The CDR3 sequence is 14 residues long. CDR1 is MGHRA, CDR2 YSYEKL, per germline. With 4 bases removed from V and 2 bases from J, the gap between germline ends came to 12 bases. Here the CDR3 DNA reads TGCGCCAGCAGCCCGCGGACAGTCACCTACGAGCAGTACTTC. Translated: CASSPRTVTYEQYF.

This clone was picked up a small number of times. The chain combines TRBV29-1 with TRBJ1-1; 10 nucleotides align to TRBD1. CDR1 is SQVTM and CDR2 is ANQGSEA in the germline V gene. This CDR3 region has 13 residues. J was trimmed by 7 bases and V by 7 bases; bases with no gene match: 9. As DNA, the CDR3 is TGCAGCGCCACCGACAGGGGGCAGATTGAAGCTTTCTTT. Its protein is CSATDRGQIEAFF.

This rearrangement joins TRBV6-1 to TRBJ1-2; no reliable D call. The CDR3 is 15 residues long. Between the trimmed V and J ends, which lost 2 bases and 5 bases, there was a span of 15 bases. The germline gives CDR1 MNHNS, CDR2 SASEGT. The chain's CDR3 is CASSEWYDNTYGYTF. The CDR3 nucleotides are TGTGCCAGCAGTGAATGGTACGACAACACGTATGGCTACACCTTC.

CDR3 region: CASSLGTGRGGLNEQFF. The CDR3 nucleotides read TGTGCCAGCAGCTTAGGAACGGGGCGGGGGGGCCTGAATGAGCAGTTCTTC. The V call is TRBV11-3, the J call TRBJ2-1, with TRBD2 matching 9 bases. CDR1 and CDR2 (germline): SGHNT, YENEEA. Trimming removed 1 base from V and 7 bases from J; junction bases left unmatched: 11. The CDR3 is 17 residues long.

V usage is TRBV5-1 and J usage is TRBJ2-7; perhaps TRBD2 as D (5 bases). The CDR3 has 13 amino acids. Germline CDR1 and CDR2: SGHRS and YFSETQ. Trimming removed 5 bases at V and 3 bases at J, with 12 bases between. The CDR3 coding sequence is TGCGCCAGCAGTTCCGGGATGGGCTACGAGCAGTACTTC. It translates to CASSSGMGYEQYF.

Written as DNA, the CDR3 is TGTGCCAGCAGACAGGGGTCAATCAATCAGCCCCAGCATTTT. Encoded protein: CASRQGSINQPQHF. This rearrangement joins TRBV6-5 to TRBJ1-5; 7 nucleotides line up with TRBD1. The junction had 5 bases not matched to a gene; V was cut back by 6 bases and J by 3 bases. CDR3 length: 14 amino acids. Germline V gene data show CDR1 as MNHEY and CDR2 as SVGAGI.

The V call is TRBV29-1, the J call TRBJ2-1; D gene ambiguous. The germline V gene has CDR1 SQVTM and CDR2 ANQGSEA. V shed 7 bases and J shed 9 bases, with 13 bases lying between them. The CDR3 is made up of 11 amino acids. The CDR3 spells CSELVAGEQFF. The CDR3 DNA sequence: TGCAGCGAACTCGTCGCCGGTGAGCAGTTCTTC.

The chain carries TRBV19 and TRBJ2-7; 11 bases match TRBD1. This CDR3 has 13 residues. Germline CDR1 reads LNHDA; CDR2 reads SQIVND (reference sequence). V was pared by 8 bases and J by 2 bases, with 2 bases of the junction left unmatched. The CDR3 bases are TGTGCCAGTCGGGGACAGGGGGCCTACGAGCAGTACTTC. Amino acids: CASRGQGAYEQYF.

V gene TRBV10-3 combines with J gene TRBJ2-2; 9 nucleotides align to TRBD1. The germline V gene encodes CDR1 ENHRY and CDR2 SYGVKD. The junction had 7 bases not matched to a gene; V was cut back by 3 bases and J by 2 bases. The CDR3 is 17 residues long. The CDR3 loop is CAISDPGTGSNTGELFF. For the CDR3, the DNA is TGTGCCATCAGTGACCCCGGGACAGGGAGCAACACCGGGGAGCTGTTTTTT.

The rearrangement uses TRBV7-2 and TRBJ1-2; D not resolved. The CDR3 runs 18 residues. Germline CDR1 reads SGHTA; CDR2 reads FQGNSA. V was pared by 4 bases and J by 5 bases, with 26 bases between. In DNA form, the CDR3 reads TGTGCCAGCAGCTCTTTTCATACCCTCCTAACATGGAGATATGGCTACACCTTC. Its protein is CASSSFHTLLTWRYGYTF. Together with reference TRBV7-2 and TRBJ1-2, the CDR3 gives the full variable domain: GAGVSQSPSNKVTEKGKDVELRCDPISGHTALYWYRQSLGQGLEFLIYFQGNSAPDKSGLPSDRFSAERTGGSVSTLTIQRTQQEDSAVYLCASSSFHTLLTWRYGYTFGSGTRLTVV.

At least ten counts were recorded for this clone. The chain joins TRBV6-5 to TRBJ1-1; no clear D. Per the germline V gene, CDR1 is MNHEY and CDR2 is SVGAGI. The V gene lost 8 bases and the J gene lost 0 bases, with 13 bases spanning the gap. The CDR3 extends over 14 amino acids. This chain's CDR3 is CASGRQLMNTEAFF. CDR3 coding DNA: TGTGCCAGCGGGAGACAATTAATGAACACTGAAGCTTTCTTT.

The chain recombines TRBV7-2 with TRBJ2-4, with D perhaps TRBD1 (6 bases). The CDR3 consists of 14 residues. Germline CDR1 and CDR2: SGHTA and FQGNSA. V lost 1 base and J lost 8, with 12 bases in between. The CDR3 DNA follows: TGTGCCAGCAGCTTAGTGCAGGGGACCGACATTCAGTACTTC. The encoded protein is CASSLVQGTDIQYF.